This entry is about one TCR beta chain. What it binds is not known. Data came from immunoSEQ multiplex PCR; TCRdb stores just in-frame clones and leaves some out. Here the sample spans some 100,000 clones, 80% to 90% being singletons. V was trimmed by 5 bases and J by 3 bases, leaving 8 bases between them. The CDR3 is 12 amino acids. Germline values: CDR1 SGHRS, CDR2 YFSETQ. The source of the sample is a study of T cell responses to AZD1222 COVID-19 vaccine. Study results and caveats: At study baseline, merely over 5 AZD1222 recipients were seropositive. After two AZD1222 doses, spike-specific TCR breadth and depth rose versus day 0.

Sample: peripheral blood, taken on day 0 of AZD1222 vaccination. The TCR was taken from an adult in good health. This rearrangement joins TRBV5-1 to TRBJ1-1, with D hard to call. CDR3 DNA sequence: TGCGCCAGCAGTCCCTCCGACACTGAAGCTTTCTTT. Its translation is CASSPSDTEAFF.